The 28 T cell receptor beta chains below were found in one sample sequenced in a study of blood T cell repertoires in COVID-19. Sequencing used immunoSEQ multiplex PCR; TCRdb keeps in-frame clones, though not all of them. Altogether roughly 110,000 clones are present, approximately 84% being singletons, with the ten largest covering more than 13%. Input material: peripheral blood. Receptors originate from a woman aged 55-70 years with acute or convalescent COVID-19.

This CDR3 is CASRPPGTSQETQYF. CDR3 nucleotides: TGTGCCAGCAGGCCCCCCGGGACTAGCCAAGAGACCCAGTACTTC. This rearrangement joins TRBV2 to TRBJ2-5; 8 nucleotides agree with TRBD2. Germline assignment: CDR1 SNHLY and CDR2 FYNNEI. The CDR3 has 15 residues. V lost 6 bases to trimming and J lost 1 base; unmatched junction nucleotides: 7.

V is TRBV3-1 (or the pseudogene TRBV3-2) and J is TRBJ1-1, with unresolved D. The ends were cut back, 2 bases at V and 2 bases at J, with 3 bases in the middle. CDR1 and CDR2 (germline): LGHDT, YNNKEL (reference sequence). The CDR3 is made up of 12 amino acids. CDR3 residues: CASSQLNTEAFF. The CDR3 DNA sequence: TGTGCCAGCAGCCAATTAAACACTGAAGCTTTCTTT.

The CDR3 region has the DNA TGCGCCAGCAGCGCCGGGACAGGGGGGGAAGAGACCCAGTACTTC. Residues: CASSAGTGGEETQYF. The genes are TRBV5-1 and TRBJ2-5; 11 nucleotides agree with TRBD1. V was pared by 4 bases and J by 3 bases, with 5 bases of the junction left unmatched. Germline assignment: CDR1 SGHRS and CDR2 YFSETQ. This CDR3 has 15 residues.

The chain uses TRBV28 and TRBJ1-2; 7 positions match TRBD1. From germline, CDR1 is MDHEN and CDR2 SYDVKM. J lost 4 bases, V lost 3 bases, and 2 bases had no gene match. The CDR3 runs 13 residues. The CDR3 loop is CASSFQGGYGYTF. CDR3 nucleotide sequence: TGTGCCAGCAGTTTCCAGGGGGGCTATGGCTACACCTTC.

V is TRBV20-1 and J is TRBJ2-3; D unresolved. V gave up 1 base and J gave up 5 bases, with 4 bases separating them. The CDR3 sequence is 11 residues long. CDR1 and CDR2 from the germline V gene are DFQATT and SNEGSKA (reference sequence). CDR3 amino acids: CSARAIDTQYF. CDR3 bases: TGCAGTGCTAGAGCCATAGATACGCAGTATTTT.

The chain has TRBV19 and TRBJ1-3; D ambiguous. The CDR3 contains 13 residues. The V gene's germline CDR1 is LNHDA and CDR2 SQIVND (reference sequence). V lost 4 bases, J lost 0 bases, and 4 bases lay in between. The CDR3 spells CASSTGSGNTIYF. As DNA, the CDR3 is TGTGCCAGTAGTACGGGCTCTGGAAACACCATATATTTT.

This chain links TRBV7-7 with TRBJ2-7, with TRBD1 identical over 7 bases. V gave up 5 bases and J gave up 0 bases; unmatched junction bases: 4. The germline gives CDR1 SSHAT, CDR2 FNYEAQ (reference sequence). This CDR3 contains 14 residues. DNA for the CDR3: TGTGCCAGCAGCCCGGACAGGAGCTCCTACGAGCAGTACTTC. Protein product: CASSPDRSSYEQYF.

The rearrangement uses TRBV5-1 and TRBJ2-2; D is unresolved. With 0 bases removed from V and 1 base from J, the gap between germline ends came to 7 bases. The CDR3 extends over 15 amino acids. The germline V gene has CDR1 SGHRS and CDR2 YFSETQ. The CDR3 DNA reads TGCGCCAGCAGCTTGGATCCCGTGAACACCGGGGAGCTGTTTTTT. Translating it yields CASSLDPVNTGELFF.

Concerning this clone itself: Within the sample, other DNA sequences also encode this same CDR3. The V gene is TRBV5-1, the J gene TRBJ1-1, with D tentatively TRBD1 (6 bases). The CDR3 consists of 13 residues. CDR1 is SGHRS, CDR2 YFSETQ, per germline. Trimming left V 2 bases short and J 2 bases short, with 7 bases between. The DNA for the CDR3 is TGCGCCAGCAGCTTACAGGGAAACACTGAAGCTTTCTTT. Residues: CASSLQGNTEAFF.

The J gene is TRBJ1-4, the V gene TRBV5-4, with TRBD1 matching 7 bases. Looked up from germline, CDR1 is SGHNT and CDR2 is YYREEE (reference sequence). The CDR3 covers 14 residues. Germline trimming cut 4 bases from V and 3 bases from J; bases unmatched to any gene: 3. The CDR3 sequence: CASSRGQANEKLFF. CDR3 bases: TGTGCCAGCAGCAGAGGACAGGCTAATGAAAAACTGTTTTTT. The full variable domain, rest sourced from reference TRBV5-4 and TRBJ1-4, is ETGVTQSPTHLIKTRGQQVTLRCSSQSGHNTVSWYQQALGQGPQFIFQYYREEENGRGNFPPRFSGLQFPNYSSELNVNALELDDSALYLCASSRGQANEKLFFGSGTQLSVL.

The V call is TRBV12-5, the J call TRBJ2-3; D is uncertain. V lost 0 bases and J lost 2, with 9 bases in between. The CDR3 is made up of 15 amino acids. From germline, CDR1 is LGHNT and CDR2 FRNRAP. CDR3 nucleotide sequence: TGTGCTAGTGGTTTGGTTGGGCAGACCACAGATACGCAGTATTTT. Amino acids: CASGLVGQTTDTQYF.

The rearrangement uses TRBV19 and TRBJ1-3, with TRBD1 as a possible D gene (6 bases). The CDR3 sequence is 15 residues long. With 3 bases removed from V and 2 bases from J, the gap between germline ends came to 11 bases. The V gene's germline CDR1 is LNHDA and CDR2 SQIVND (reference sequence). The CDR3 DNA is TGTGCCAGTAGTATCACAGGGTTCGCTGGAAACACCATATATTTT. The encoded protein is CASSITGFAGNTIYF. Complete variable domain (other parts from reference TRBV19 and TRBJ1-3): DGGITQSPKYLFRKEGQNVTLSCEQNLNHDAMYWYRQDPGQGLRLIYYSQIVNDFQKGDIAEGYSVSREKKESFPLTVTSAQKNPTAFYLCASSITGFAGNTIYFGEGSWLTVV.

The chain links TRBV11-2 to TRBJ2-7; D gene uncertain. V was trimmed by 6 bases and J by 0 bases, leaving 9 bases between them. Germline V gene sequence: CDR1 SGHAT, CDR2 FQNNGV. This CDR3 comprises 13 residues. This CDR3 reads CASRSVFSYEQYF. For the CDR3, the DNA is TGTGCCAGCAGATCAGTGTTCTCCTACGAGCAGTACTTC.

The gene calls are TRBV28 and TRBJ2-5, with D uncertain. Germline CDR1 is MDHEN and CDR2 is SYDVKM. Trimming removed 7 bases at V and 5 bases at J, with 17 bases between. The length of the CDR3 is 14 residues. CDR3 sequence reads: CASTSPNPRETQYF. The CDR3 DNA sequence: TGTGCCAGCACCTCACCCAACCCTAGGGAGACCCAGTACTTC. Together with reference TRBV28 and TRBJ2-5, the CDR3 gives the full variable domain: DVKVTQSSRYLVKRTGEKVFLECVQDMDHENMFWYRQDPGLGLRLIYFSYDVKMKEKGDIPEGYSVSREKKERFSLILESASTNQTSMYLCASTSPNPRETQYFGPGTRLLVL.

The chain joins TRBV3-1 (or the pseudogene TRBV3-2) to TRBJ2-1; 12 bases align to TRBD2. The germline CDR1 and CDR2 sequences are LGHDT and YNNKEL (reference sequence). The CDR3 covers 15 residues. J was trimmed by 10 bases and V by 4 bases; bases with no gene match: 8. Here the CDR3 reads CASSPNLAGGREQFF. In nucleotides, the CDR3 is TGTGCCAGCAGCCCTAACCTAGCGGGGGGGCGAGAGCAGTTCTTC.

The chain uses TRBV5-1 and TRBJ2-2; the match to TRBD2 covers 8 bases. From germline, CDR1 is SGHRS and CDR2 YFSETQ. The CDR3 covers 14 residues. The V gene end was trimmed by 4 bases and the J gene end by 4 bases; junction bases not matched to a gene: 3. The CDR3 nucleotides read TGCGCCAGCAGCGGCGGGAGGAGCACCGGGGAGCTGTTTTTT. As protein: CASSGGRSTGELFF.

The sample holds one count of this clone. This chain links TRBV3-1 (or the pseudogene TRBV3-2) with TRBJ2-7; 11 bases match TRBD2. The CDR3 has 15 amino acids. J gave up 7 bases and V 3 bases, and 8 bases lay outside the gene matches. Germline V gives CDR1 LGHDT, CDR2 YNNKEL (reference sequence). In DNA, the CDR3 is TGTGCCAGCAGCCATGGACTAGCGGGTAGCGGGGAGCAGTACTTC. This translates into CASSHGLAGSGEQYF.

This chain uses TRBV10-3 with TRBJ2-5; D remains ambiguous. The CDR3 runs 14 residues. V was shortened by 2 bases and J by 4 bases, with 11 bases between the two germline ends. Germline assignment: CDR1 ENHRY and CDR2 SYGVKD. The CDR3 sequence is CAISEPRAGETQYF. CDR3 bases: TGTGCCATCAGTGAGCCCCGCGCAGGAGAGACCCAGTACTTC.

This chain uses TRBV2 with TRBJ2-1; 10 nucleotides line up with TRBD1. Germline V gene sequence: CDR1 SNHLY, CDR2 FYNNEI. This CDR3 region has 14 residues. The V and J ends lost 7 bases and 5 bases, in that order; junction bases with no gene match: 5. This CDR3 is CASKRDRGDNEQFF. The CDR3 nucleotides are TGTGCCAGCAAACGGGACAGGGGAGACAATGAGCAGTTCTTC.

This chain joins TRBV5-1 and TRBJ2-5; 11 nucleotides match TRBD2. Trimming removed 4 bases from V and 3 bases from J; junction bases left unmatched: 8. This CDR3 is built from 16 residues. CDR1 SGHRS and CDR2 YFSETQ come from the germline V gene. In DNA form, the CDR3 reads TGCGCCAGCAGCCTAGGGACTAGCGGAAATGAAGAGACCCAGTACTTC. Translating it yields CASSLGTSGNEETQYF. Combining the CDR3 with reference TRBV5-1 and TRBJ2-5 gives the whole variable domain KAGVTQTPRYLIKTRGQQVTLSCSPISGHRSVSWYQQTPGQGLQFLFEYFSETQRNKGNFPGRFSGRQFSNSRSEMNVSTLELGDSALYLCASSLGTSGNEETQYFGPGTRLLVL.

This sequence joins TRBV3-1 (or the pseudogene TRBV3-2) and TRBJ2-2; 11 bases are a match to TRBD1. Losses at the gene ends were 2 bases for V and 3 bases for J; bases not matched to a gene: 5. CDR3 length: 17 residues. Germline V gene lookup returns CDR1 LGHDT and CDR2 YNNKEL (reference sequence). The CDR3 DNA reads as TGTGCCAGCAGCCAACCACGGGGACAGGGGGACACCGGGGAGCTGTTTTTT. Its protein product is CASSQPRGQGDTGELFF.

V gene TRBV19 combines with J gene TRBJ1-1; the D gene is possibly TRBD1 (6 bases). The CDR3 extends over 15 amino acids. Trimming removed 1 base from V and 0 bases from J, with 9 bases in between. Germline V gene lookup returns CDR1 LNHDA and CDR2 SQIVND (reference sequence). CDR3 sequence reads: CASSIAAGVNTEAFF. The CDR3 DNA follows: TGTGCCAGTAGTATAGCCGCAGGGGTGAACACTGAAGCTTTCTTT.

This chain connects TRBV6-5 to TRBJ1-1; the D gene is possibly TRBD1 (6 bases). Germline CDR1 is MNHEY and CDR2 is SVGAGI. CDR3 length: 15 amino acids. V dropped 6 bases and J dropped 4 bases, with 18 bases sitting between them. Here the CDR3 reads CASRGVVGAGTEAFF. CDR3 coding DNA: TGTGCCAGCAGGGGGGTGGTGGGGGCAGGCACTGAAGCTTTCTTT.

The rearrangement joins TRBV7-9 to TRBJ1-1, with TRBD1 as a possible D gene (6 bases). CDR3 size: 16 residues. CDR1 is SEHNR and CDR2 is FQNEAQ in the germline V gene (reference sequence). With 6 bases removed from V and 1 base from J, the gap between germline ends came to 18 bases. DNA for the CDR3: TGTGCCAGCAGTTCAGACAGGTCGAGCGGGAACACTGAAGCTTTCTTT. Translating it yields CASSSDRSSGNTEAFF.

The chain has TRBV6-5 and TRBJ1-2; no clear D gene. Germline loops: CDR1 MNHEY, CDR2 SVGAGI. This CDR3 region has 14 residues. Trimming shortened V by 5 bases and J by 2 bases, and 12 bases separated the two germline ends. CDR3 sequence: CASSLRGGNYGYTF. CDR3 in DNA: TGTGCCAGCAGTCTCCGGGGAGGCAACTATGGCTACACCTTC.

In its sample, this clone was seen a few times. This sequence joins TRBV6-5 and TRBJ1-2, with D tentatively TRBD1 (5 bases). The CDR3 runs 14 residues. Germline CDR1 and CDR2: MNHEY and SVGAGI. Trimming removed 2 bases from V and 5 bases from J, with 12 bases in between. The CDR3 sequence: CASSYGQGTYGYTF. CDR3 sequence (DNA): TGTGCCAGCAGTTACGGGCAGGGCACTTATGGCTACACCTTC.

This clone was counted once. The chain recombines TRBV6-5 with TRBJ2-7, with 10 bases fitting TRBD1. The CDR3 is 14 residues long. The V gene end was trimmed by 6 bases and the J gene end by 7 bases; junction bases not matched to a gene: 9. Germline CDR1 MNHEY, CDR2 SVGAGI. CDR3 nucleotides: TGTGCCAGCAGGGGAAGACAGGGGGCTCGGGAGCAGTACTTC. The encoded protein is CASRGRQGAREQYF.

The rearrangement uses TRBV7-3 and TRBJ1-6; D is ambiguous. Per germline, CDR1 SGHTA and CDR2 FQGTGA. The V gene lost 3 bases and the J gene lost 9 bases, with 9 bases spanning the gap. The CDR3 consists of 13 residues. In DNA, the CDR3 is TGTGCCAGCAGCTTGCAAACTGCTTCACCCCTCCACTTT. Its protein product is CASSLQTASPLHF.